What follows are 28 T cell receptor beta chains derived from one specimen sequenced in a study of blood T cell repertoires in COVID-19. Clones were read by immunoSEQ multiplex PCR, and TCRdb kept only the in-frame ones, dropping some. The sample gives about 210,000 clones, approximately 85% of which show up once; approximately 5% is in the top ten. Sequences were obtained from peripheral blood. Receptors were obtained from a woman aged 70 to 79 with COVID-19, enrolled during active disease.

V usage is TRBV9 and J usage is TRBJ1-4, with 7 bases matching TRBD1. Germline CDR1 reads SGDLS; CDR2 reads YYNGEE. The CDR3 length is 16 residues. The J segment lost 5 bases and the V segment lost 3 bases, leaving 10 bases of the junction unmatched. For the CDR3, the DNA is TGTGCCAGCAGCGCCTCGACAGGGACGATAAATGAAAAACTGTTTTTT. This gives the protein CASSASTGTINEKLFF.

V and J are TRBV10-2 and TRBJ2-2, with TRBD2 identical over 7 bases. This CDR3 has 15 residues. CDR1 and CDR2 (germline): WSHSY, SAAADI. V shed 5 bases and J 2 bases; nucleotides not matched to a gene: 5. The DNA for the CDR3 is TGCGCCAGCAGTCCCAGCGGGGTTAACACCGGGGAGCTGTTTTTT. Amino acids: CASSPSGVNTGELFF.

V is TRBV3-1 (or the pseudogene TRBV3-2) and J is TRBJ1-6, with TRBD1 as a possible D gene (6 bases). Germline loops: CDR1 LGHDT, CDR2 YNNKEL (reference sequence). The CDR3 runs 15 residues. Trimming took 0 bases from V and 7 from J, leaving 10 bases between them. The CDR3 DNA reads TGTGCCAGCAGCCAAGATCCAGGGGTCAATTCACCCCTCCACTTT. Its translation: CASSQDPGVNSPLHF.

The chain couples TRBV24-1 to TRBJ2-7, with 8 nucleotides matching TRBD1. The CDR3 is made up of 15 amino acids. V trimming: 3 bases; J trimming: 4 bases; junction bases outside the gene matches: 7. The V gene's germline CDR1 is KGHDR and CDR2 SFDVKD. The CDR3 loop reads CATSDPGQGRYEQYF. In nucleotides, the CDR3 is TGTGCCACCAGTGATCCCGGACAGGGCAGGTACGAGCAGTACTTC.

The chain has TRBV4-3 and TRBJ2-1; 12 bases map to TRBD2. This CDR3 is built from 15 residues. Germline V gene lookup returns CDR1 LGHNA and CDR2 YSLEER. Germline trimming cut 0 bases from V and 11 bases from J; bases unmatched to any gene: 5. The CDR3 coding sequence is TGCGCCAGCAGCCAAGAAACTAGCGGGAGGCGTCAGCAGTTCTTC. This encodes CASSQETSGRRQQFF.

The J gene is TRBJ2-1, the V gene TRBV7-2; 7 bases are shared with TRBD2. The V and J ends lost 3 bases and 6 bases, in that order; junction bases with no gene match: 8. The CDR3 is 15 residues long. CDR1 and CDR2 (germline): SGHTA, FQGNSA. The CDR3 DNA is TGTGCCAGCAGCTTGGGCGGGAGTCTGGGCAATGAGCAGTTCTTC. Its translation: CASSLGGSLGNEQFF.

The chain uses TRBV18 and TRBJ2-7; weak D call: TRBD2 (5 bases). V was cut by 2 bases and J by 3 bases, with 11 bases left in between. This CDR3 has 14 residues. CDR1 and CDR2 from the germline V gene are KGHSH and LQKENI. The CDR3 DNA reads TGTGCCAGCTCACCAGGGAGCCTAGACTACGAGCAGTACTTC. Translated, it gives CASSPGSLDYEQYF. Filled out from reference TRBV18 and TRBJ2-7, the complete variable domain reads NAGVMQNPRHLVRRRGQEARLRCSPMKGHSHVYWYRQLPEEGLKFMVYLQKENIIDESGMPKERFSAEFPKEGPSILRIQQVVRGDSAAYFCASSPGSLDYEQYFGPGTRLTVT.

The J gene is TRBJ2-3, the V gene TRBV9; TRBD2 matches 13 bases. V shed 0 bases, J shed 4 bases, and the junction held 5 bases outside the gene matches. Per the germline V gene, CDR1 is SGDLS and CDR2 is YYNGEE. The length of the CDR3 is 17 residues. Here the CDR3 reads CASSVGVTSGRADTQYF. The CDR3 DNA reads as TGTGCCAGCAGCGTAGGAGTAACTAGCGGGAGGGCAGATACGCAGTATTTT. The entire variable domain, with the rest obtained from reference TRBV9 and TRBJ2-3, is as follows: DSGVTQTPKHLITATGQRVTLRCSPRSGDLSVYWYQQSLDQGLQFLIQYYNGEERAKGNILERFSAQQFPDLHSELNLSSLELGDSALYFCASSVGVTSGRADTQYFGPGTRLTVL.

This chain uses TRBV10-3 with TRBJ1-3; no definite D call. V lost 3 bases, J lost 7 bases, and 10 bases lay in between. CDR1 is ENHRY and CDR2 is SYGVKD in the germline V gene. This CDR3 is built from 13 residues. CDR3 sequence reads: CAISEAGGNTIYF. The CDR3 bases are TGTGCCATCAGTGAAGCAGGAGGCAACACCATATATTTT.

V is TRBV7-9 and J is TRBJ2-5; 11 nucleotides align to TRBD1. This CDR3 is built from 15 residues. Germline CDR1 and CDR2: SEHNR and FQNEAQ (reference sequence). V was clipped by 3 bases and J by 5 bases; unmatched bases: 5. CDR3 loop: CASSFGTGGRETQYF. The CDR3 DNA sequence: TGTGCCAGCAGCTTTGGGACAGGGGGAAGGGAGACCCAGTACTTC. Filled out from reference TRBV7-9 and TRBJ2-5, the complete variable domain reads DTGVSQNPRHKITKRGQNVTFRCDPISEHNRLYWYRQTLGQGPEFLTYFQNEAQLEKSRLLSDRFSAERPKGSFSTLEIQRTEQGDSAMYLCASSFGTGGRETQYFGPGTRLLVL.

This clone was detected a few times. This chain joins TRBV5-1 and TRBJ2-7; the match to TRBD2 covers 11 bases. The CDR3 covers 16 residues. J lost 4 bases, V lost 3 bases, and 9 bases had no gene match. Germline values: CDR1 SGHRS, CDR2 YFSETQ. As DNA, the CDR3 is TGCGCCAGCAGCTGGGACCTCACTAGCGGGAGTTACGAGCAGTACTTC. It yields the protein CASSWDLTSGSYEQYF.

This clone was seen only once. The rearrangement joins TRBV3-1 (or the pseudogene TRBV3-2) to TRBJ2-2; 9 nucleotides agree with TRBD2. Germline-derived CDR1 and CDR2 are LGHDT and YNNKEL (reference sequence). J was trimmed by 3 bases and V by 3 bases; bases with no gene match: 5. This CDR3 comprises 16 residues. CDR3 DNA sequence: TGTGCCAGCAGCCATTTTCGCGGGAGGGACACCGGGGAGCTGTTTTTT. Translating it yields CASSHFRGRDTGELFF.

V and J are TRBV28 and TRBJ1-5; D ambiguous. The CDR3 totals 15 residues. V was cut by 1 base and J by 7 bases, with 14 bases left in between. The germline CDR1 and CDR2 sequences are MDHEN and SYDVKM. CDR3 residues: CASSLLEGVGQPQHF. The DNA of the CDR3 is TGTGCCAGCAGTTTATTGGAAGGAGTCGGGCAGCCCCAGCATTTT.

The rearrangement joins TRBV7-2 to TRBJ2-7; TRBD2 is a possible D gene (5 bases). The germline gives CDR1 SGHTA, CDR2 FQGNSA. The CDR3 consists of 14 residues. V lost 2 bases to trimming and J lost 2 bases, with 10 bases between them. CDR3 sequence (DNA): TGTGCCAGCAGCTTAAGCGGACCCCCCTACGAGCAGTACTTC. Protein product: CASSLSGPPYEQYF.

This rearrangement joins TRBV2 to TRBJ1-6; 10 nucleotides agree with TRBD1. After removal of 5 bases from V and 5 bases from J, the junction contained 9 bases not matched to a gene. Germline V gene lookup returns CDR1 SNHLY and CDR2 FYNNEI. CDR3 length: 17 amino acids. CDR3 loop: CASSSRGQGSHNSPLHF. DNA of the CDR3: TGTGCCAGCAGTTCGAGGGGACAGGGGTCCCATAATTCACCCCTCCACTTT. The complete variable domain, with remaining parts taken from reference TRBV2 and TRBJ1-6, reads EPEVTQTPSHQVTQMGQEVILRCVPISNHLYFYWYRQILGQKVEFLVSFYNNEISEKSEIFDDQFSVERPDGSNFTLKIRSTKLEDSAMYFCASSSRGQGSHNSPLHFGNGTRLTVT.

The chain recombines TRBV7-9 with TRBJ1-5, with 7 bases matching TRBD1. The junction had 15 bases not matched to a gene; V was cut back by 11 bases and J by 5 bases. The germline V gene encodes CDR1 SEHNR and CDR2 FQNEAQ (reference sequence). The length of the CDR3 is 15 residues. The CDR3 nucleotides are TGTGCCTTGAGGGCGAAGAGGGGGCAATATCAGCCCCAGCATTTT. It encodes CALRAKRGQYQPQHF.

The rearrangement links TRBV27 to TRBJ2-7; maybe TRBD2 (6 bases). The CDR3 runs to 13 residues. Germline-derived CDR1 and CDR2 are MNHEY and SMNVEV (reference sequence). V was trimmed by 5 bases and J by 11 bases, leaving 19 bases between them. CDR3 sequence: CASSGRETAMEYF. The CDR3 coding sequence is TGTGCCAGCAGTGGTCGGGAGACGGCGATGGAGTACTTC.

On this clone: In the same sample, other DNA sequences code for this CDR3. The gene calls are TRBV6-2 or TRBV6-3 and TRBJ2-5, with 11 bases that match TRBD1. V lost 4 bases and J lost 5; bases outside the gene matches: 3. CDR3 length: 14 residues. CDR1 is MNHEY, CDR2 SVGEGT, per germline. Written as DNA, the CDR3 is TGTGCCAGCAGTTTCGGGACAGGGGGGGAGACCCAGTACTTC. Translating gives CASSFGTGGETQYF.

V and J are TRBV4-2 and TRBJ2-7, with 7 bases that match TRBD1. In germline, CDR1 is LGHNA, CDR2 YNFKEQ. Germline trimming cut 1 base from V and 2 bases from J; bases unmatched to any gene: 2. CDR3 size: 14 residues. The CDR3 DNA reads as TGTGCCAGCAGCCAAGGACAGGGAACCTACGAGCAGTACTTC. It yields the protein CASSQGQGTYEQYF.

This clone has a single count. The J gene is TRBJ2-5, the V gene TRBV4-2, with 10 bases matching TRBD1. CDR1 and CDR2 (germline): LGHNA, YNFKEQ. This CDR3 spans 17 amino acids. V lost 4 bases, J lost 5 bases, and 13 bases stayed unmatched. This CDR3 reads CASSLRDRGGTFETQYF. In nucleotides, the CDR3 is TGTGCCAGCAGCCTAAGGGACAGGGGAGGGACGTTTGAGACCCAGTACTTC.

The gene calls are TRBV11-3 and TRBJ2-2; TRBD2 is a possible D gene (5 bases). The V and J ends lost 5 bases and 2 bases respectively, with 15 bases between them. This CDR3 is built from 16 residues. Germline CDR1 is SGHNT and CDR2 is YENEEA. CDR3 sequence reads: CASSPGRAANTGELFF. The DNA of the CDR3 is TGTGCCAGCAGCCCCGGGCGGGCGGCTAACACCGGGGAGCTGTTTTTT.

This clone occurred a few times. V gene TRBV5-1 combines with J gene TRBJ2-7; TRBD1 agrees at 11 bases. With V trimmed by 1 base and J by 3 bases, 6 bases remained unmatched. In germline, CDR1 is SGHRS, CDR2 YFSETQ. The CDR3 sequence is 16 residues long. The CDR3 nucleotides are TGCGCCAGCAGCTTGACAACCGGGACAGGGGGCTACGAGCAGTACTTC. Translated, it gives CASSLTTGTGGYEQYF.

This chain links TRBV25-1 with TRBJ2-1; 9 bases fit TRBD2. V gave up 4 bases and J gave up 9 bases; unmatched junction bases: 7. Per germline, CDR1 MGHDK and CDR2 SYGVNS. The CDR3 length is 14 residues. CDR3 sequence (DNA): TGTGCCAGCAGTGGCCCACGACTAGCGGTTGAGCAGTTCTTC. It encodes CASSGPRLAVEQFF. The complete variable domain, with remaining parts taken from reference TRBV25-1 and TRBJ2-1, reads EADIYQTPRYLVIGTGKKITLECSQTMGHDKMYWYQQDPGMELHLIHYSYGVNSTEKGDLSSESTVSRIRTEHFPLTLESARPSHTSQYLCASSGPRLAVEQFFGPGTRLTVL.

CDR3 nucleotide sequence: TGTGCCAGCAGTTCACTAGCGGGATTGCGCACAGATACGCAGTATTTT. This translates into CASSSLAGLRTDTQYF. This rearrangement joins TRBV2 to TRBJ2-3; 10 bases agree with TRBD2. Trimming at V came to 5 bases and at J to 1 base, leaving 6 bases not matched to a gene. Per germline, CDR1 SNHLY and CDR2 FYNNEI. The CDR3 is 16 residues long.

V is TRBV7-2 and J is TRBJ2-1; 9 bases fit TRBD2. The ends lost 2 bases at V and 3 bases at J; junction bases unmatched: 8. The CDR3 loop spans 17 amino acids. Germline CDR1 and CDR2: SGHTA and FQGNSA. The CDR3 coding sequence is TGTGCCAGCAGCTTATCCCGACTAGCGGAGAGCTACAATGAGCAGTTCTTC. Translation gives CASSLSRLAESYNEQFF. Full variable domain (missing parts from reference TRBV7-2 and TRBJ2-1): GAGVSQSPSNKVTEKGKDVELRCDPISGHTALYWYRQSLGQGLEFLIYFQGNSAPDKSGLPSDRFSAERTGGSVSTLTIQRTQQEDSAVYLCASSLSRLAESYNEQFFGPGTRLTVL.

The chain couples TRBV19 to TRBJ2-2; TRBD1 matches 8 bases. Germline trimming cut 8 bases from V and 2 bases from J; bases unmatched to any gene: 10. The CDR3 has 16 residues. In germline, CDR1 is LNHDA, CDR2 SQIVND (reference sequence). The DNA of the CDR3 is TGTGCCAGTCGCGCCCGGGACAGGAGAAACACCGGGGAGCTGTTTTTT. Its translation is CASRARDRRNTGELFF. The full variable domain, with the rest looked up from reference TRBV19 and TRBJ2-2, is DGGITQSPKYLFRKEGQNVTLSCEQNLNHDAMYWYRQDPGQGLRLIYYSQIVNDFQKGDIAEGYSVSREKKESFPLTVTSAQKNPTAFYLCASRARDRRNTGELFFGEGSRLTVL.

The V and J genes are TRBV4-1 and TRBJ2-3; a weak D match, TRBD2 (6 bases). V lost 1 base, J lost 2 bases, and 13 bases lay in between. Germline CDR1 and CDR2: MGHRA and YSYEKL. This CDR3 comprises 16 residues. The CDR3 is CASSQVPGGITDTQYF. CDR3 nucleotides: TGCGCCAGCAGCCAAGTCCCCGGGGGTATCACAGATACGCAGTATTTT.

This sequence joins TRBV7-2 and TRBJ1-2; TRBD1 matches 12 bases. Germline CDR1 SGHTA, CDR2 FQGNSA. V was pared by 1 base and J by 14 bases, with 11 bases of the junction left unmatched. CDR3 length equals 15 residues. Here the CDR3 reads CASSLDPGTGGTATF. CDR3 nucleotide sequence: TGTGCCAGCAGCTTAGACCCCGGGACAGGGGGCACTGCTACCTTC. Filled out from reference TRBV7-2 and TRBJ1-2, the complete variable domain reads GAGVSQSPSNKVTEKGKDVELRCDPISGHTALYWYRQSLGQGLEFLIYFQGNSAPDKSGLPSDRFSAERTGGSVSTLTIQRTQQEDSAVYLCASSLDPGTGGTATFGSGTRLTVV.